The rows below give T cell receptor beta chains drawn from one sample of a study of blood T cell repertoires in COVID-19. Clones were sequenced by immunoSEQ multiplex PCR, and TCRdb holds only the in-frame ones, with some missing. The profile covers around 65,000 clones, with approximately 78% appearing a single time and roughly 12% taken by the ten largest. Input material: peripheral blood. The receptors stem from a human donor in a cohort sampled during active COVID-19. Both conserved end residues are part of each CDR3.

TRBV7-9 CASRGLEGQGIYGYTF
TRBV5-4 CASSLLATPFHEQFF
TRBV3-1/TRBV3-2 CASTRNPISGVAYGYTF
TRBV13 CASSLGDRVSPLHF
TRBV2 CASRGQASYEQYF
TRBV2 CASSEGGLGNTIYF
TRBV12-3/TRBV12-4 CASTRGQGYEQYF
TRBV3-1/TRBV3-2 CASSQENRNYGYTF
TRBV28 CASTPGTGVNQPQHF
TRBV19 CASSMGWGTGRDYEQYF
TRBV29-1 CSVVDHRGRSYNEQFF
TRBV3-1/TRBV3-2 CASSPQRAEGLFF
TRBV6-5 CASSYSFGGGTEAFF
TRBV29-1 CSIRQGMKETQYF
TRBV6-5 CASSYPTTSGGYTQYF
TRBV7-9 CASSPTGTGKTEAFF
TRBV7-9 CASSRGGAFSQETQYF
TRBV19 CASSPRTSGGFGDTQYF
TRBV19 CASSIGAQASTDTQYF
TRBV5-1 CASSSSAGGRTEAFF
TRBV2 CASSTGGAGTGELFF
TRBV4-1 CASSPHLAGGRLGQYF
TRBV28 CASSLSDQGVGGYTF
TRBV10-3 CAIAEGTGAYNEQFF
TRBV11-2 CASSLSDTEAFF
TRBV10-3 CAITPDKLYGYTF
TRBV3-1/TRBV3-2 CASSQPGQVNYGYTF
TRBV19 CASSIASTRRYGYTF
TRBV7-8 CASIIKERSSGASGETQYF
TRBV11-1 CASNLGQGVSYEQYF
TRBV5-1 CASSLSQEYGNTIYF
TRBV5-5 CASSLIAGDTYEQYF
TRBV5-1 CASTLVSGGNTGELFF
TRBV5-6 CASSLAGSSNYGYTF
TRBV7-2 CASSTDRGDYGYTF
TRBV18 CASSPPHRGVSNQPQHF
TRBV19 CASSRTSGVTGETQYF
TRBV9 CASSPVRASNTEAFF
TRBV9 CASSVLAGGSYNEQFF
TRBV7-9 CASSPGTGHQNTEAFF
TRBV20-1 CSASSHRGSSSYNEQFF
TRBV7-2 CASSLADGGLVGGYTF
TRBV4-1 CASRLRRDTGNTIYF
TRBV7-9 CASSSGQYLETQYF
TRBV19 CASSPQMGNTIYF
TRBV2 CASSGGLAYQETQYF
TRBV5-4 CASSLGLDRGSNSPLHF
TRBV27 CASRKTGQVETQYF
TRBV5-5 CASSLEQNLPYGYTF
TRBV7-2 CASSSQGVGEAFF
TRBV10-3 CAISRGTWEFNSPLHF
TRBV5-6 CASSVDRGQDTQYF